A single TCR beta chain is shown here with its context. Its antigen remains unidentified. Per-nucleotide qualities are absent, and no much larger clonotype sits a single base away. This entry is derived from a study of shared clonotypes between healthy human individuals (dated by TCRdb to 2018 to 2020). For context, the study as a whole: Three men and a couple of women, aged 18 to 49 years, made up the cohort. Leukapheresis yielded between about 0.9 and 8.9 billion PBMCs per donor. Libraries were prepared and TCR repertoires were sequenced by different laboratories using diverse techniques, in order to increase sequencing depth and limit assay-specific biases. For each donor, three plates each were used for CD4 naive and CD4 memory, two plates were used for CD8 naive, and one plate was used for CD8 memory. Blood TCR repertoires of a handful of healthy adults were deeply sequenced to estimate repertoire size and the extent of clonotype sharing between individuals.

CD8 naive samples consisted of CD45RO-negative cells that were positively selected for CCR7, yielding a CD45RA+CCR7+ population without TemRA cells. Donors were healthy HIV-negative adults with no recently reported acute infections or vaccinations. Every donor was a Caucasian adult residing in Nashville, Tennessee, USA. Blood was collected by leukapheresis, and PBMCs were isolated by Ficoll-Histopaque density gradient centrifugation and then cryopreserved in liquid nitrogen vapor phase. Analytical flow cytometry was used to check the purity and quantity of every magnetically sorted T cell population. Genomic DNA was isolated from every sorted fraction and measured by UV absorbance on a Nanodrop 2000c. Using the deep immunoSEQ assay, multiplex PCR amplified TCR CDR3 regions from genomic DNA. For each cell subset, the extracted genomic DNA was distributed evenly across all wells of several immunoSEQ 96-well plates, and each plate served as one replicate. For sorted subsets, roughly 200 ng genomic DNA, equal to about 30,000 T cell genomes, was loaded into each replicate PCR. Purified libraries were measured with a Qubit 3.0 fluorometer, size-checked on a Bioanalyzer 2100, and measured again with the KAPA Library Quantification kit. A separate single-read 150-cycle Illumina NextSeq 550 flow cell was used to sequence each immunoSEQ 96-well plate. As for the authors' bioinformatics: Because only junctional sequences without quality scores were contained in the immunoSEQ output, filtering matching that applied to full-length reads could not be performed. To assign V/J genes and CDR3, sequences were annotated against IMGT germline references using PyIR, a Python wrapper for IgBLAST v1.9. Reads were removed for weak V/J assignments (E-value above 1e-6), missing CDR3, stop codons, out-of-frame junctions, or ambiguous translated residues. A V3J clonotype was defined by an identical inferred V gene, J gene, and CDR3 amino acid sequence. Percentage overlap between repertoires was calculated by dividing the number of shared unique clonotypes by the size of the smaller repertoire. RTK rarefaction, the Chao1 estimator, and Recon v2.1 estimates of unobserved clonotypes were used to assess repertoire richness. OLGA was used to compute generation probabilities for all TCRbeta clonotypes that the gDNA method yielded from a handful of donors. TCRdb mirrors the immuneACCESS table, restricted to in-frame sequences. Some clones are absent from its copies; in checked studies, under half trace to an unresolved V gene, and the reason for the others is unknown. V and J calls and clone size follow that table, whereas D and trimming were derived from the DNA. This sample is represented by about 2.1 million clones; about 93% of them were singletons. The ten largest make up about 1.6% of the sample.

Based on the germline V gene, the CDR1 and CDR2 sequences are KGHSH and LQKENI. The V and J ends are trimmed by 0 bases and 2 bases, leaving 14 bases between them. The CDR3 contains 17 residues, cysteine and phenylalanine counted. Only the CDR3 part of the read is kept: 51 bases, read in frame from the first base. The full study reports these points: Pairwise subsampling led to the expectation that sequencing depth would affect the degree of clonotype sharing among donors. Across a handful of donors, approximately 4.9% of naive CD4, 3.5% of naive CD8, 2.3% of memory CD4, and around 0.4% of memory CD8 clonotypes were shared. Even with the large sequencing depth, rarefaction of the sorted-subset datasets indicated that sequencing was incomplete. The genetic and exposure-history diversity represented was limited by the small number of donors. Larger estimated clonotype richness was generally found for naive subsets than for memory subsets. Sampling was restricted to blood, and TCR repertoires in tissues likely differ from the TCR repertoires found in blood. Compared with non-shared clonotypes, the clonotypes found in all four sorted-subset donors had higher generation probabilities.

The chain was built from TRBV18 and TRBJ1-3; no D gene call is confident. Sequenced material: naive CD8+ T cells from PBMCs. The sample's cell subset or site, from its label and the paper: CD45RA+CCR7+. This clonotype originated in a man aged 18 to 29 in good health. Some clones in this sample may be carry-over from other donors' samples. The CDR3 amino acid sequence is: CASSPPKGVVPGNTIYF. The DNA sequence is as follows: TGTGCCAGCTCACCACCAAAGGGAGTTGTACCTGGAAACACCATATATTTT.